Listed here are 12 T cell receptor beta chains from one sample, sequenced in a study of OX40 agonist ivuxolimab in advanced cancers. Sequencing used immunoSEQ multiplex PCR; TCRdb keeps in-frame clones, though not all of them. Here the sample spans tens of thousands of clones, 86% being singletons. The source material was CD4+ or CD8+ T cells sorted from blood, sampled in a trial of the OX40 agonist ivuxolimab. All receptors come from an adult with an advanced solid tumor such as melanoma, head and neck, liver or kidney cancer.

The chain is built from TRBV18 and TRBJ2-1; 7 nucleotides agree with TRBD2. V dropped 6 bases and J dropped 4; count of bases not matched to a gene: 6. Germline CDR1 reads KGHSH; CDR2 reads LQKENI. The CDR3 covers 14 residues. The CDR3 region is CASSLAVTYNEQFF. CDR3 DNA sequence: TGTGCCAGCTCCCTAGCGGTCACGTACAATGAGCAGTTCTTC.

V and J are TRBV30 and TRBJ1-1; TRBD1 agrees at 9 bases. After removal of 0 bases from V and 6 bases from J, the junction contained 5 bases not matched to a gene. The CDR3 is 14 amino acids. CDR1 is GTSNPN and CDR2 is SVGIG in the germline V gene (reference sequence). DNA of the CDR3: TGTGCCTGGAGTGTACAGGGGGCGTTTGCTGAAGCTTTCTTT. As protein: CAWSVQGAFAEAFF.

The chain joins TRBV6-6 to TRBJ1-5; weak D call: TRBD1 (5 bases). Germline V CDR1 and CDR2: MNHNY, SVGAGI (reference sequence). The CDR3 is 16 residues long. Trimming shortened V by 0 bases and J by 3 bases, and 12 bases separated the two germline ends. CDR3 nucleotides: TGTGCCAGCAGTTACTCGTCGTCCAGGGTCAATCAGCCCCAGCATTTT. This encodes CASSYSSSRVNQPQHF.

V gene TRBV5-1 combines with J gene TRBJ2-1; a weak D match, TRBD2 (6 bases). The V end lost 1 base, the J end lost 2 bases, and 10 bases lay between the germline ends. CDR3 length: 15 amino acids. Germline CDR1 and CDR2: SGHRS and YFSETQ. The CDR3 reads CASSLSSGTYNEQFF. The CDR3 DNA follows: TGCGCCAGCAGCTTGAGTAGCGGCACCTACAATGAGCAGTTCTTC.

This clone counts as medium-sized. The CDR3 nucleotides are TGTGCCAGCAGCTTAGAATACGCGAACTATGGCTACACCTTC. Residues: CASSLEYANYGYTF. This sequence joins TRBV7-2 and TRBJ1-2; D remains ambiguous. CDR1 is SGHTA, CDR2 FQGNSA, per germline. This CDR3 has 14 residues. Trimming left V 1 base short and J 2 bases short, with 8 bases between. The variable domain in full, with the rest retrieved from reference TRBV7-2 and TRBJ1-2, is GAGVSQSPSNKVTEKGKDVELRCDPISGHTALYWYRQSLGQGLEFLIYFQGNSAPDKSGLPSDRFSAERTGGSVSTLTIQRTQQEDSAVYLCASSLEYANYGYTFGSGTRLTVV.

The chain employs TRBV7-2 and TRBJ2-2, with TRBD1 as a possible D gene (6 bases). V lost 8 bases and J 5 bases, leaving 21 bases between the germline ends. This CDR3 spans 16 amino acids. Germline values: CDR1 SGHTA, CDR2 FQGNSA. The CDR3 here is CASAIQGTIGTGELFF. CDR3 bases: TGTGCCAGCGCCATACAGGGTACGATAGGAACCGGGGAGCTGTTTTTT.

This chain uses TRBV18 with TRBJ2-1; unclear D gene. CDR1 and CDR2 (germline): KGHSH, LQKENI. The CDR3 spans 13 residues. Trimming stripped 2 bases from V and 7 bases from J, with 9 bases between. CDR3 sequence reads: CASSPRTPNEQFF. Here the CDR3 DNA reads TGTGCCAGCTCACCAAGGACGCCGAATGAGCAGTTCTTC.

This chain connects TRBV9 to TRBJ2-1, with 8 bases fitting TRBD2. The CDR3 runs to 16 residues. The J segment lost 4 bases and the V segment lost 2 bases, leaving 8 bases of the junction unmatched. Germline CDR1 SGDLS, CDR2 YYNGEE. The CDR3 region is CASSVDAGGHYNEQFF. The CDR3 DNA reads TGTGCCAGCAGCGTTGACGCGGGAGGCCATTACAATGAGCAGTTCTTC.

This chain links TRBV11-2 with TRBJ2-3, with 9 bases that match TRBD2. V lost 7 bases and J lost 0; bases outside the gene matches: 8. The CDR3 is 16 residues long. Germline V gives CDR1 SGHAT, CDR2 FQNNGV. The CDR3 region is CASNRRLAGSTDTQYF. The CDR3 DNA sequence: TGTGCCAGCAACCGAAGGCTAGCGGGGAGCACAGATACGCAGTATTTT.

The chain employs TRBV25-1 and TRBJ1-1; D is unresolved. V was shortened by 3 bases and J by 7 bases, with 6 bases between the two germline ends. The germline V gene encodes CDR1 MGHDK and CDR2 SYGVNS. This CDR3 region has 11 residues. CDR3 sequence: CASSESFEAFF. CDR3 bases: TGTGCCAGCAGTGAGTCCTTTGAAGCTTTCTTT.

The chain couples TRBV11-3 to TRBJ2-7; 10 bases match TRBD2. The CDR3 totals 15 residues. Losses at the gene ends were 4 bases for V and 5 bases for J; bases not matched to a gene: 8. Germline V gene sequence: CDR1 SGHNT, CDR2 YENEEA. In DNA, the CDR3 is TGTGCCAGCAGCTACTCTAGCGGGAGTTTGCACGAGCAGTACTTC. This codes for CASSYSSGSLHEQYF.

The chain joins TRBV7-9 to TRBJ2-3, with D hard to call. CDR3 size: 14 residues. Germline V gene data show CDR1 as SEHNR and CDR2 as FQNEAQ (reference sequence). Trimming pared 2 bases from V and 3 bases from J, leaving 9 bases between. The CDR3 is CASSLLLDTDTQYF. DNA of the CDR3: TGTGCCAGCAGCTTACTCTTGGATACAGATACGCAGTATTTT.